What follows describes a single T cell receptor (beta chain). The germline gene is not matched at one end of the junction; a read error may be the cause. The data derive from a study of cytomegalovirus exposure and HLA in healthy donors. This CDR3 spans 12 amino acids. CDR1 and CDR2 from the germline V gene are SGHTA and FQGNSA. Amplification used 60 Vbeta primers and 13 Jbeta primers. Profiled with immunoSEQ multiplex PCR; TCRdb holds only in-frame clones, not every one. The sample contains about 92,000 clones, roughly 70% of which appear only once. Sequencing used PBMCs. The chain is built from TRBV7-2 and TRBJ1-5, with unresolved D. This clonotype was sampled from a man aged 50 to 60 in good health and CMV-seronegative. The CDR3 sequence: CANSLPGQPQHF. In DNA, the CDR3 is TGTGCCAACAGCTTACCGGGTCAGCCCCAGCATTTT.